This TCR beta chain is drawn from a study of blood T cell repertoires in COVID-19. Germline V CDR1 and CDR2: SEHNR, FQNEAQ (reference sequence). CDR3 length equals 11 residues. The germline V and J ends were trimmed by 7 bases and 4 bases, with 7 bases remaining between them. TCRdb keeps only in-frame clones here, not all; method: immunoSEQ multiplex PCR. The profile shows 200,000 to 250,000 clones, less than 85% of them singletons. Sequencing was carried out using PBMCs or T cells enriched from blood (not recorded which). This TCR was recovered from a man aged 55 to 70 who had recovered from COVID-19. V is TRBV7-9 and J is TRBJ1-1; no firm D call. CDR3 sequence: CASTSLTEAFF. In DNA, the CDR3 is TGTGCCAGCACATCCCTCACTGAAGCTTTCTTT.